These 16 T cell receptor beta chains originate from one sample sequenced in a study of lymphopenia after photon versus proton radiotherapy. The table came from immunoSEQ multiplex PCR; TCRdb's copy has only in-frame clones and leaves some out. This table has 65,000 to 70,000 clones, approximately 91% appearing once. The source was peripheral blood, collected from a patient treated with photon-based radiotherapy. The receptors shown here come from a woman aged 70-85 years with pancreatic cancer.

The CDR3 sequence is CAISEQPGQYYNEQFF. For the CDR3, the DNA is TGTGCCATCAGTGAGCAACCGGGTCAGTACTACAATGAGCAGTTCTTC. This chain joins TRBV10-3 and TRBJ2-1; D ambiguous. The CDR3 contains 16 residues. V was shortened by 2 bases and J by 3 bases, with 14 bases between the two germline ends. The V gene's germline CDR1 is ENHRY and CDR2 SYGVKD.

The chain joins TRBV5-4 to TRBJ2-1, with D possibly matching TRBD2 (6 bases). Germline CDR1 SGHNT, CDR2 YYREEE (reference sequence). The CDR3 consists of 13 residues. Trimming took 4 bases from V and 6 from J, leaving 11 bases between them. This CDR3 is CASSIRDFNEQFF. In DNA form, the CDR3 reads TGTGCCAGCAGCATCCGGGACTTCAATGAGCAGTTCTTC.

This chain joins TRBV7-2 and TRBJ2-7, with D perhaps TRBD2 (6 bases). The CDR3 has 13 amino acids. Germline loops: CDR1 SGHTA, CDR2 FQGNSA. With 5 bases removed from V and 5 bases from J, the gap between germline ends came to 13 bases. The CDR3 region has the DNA TGTGCCAGCAGCCCTCAGGGACTGGACGAGCAGTACTTC. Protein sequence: CASSPQGLDEQYF.

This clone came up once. The CDR3: CASSSIGGSGNTIYF. DNA for the CDR3: TGTGCCAGCAGTTCGATCGGTGGCTCTGGAAACACCATATATTTT. The rearrangement links TRBV28 to TRBJ1-3; unclear D gene. Trimming cost V 4 bases and J 0 bases, with 10 bases left between them. This CDR3 is built from 15 residues. Germline CDR1 reads MDHEN; CDR2 reads SYDVKM.

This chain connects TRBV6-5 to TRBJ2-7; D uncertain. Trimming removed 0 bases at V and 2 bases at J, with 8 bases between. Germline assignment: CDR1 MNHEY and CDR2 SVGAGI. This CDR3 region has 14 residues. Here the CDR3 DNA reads TGTGCCAGCAGTTACTCCGGATCCACCTACGAGCAGTACTTC. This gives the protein CASSYSGSTYEQYF.

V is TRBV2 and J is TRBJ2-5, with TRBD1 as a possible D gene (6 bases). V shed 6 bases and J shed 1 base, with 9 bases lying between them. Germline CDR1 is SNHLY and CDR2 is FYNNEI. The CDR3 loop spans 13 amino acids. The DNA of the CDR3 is TGTGCCAGCAGGACGGACAGCCAAGAGACCCAGTACTTC. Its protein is CASRTDSQETQYF.

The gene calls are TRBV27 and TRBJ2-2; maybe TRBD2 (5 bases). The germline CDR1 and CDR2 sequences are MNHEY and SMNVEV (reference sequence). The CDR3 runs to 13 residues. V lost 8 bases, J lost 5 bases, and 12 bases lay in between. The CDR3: CASRSSGTGELFF. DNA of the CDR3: TGTGCCAGCCGAAGTTCGGGGACCGGGGAGCTGTTTTTT.

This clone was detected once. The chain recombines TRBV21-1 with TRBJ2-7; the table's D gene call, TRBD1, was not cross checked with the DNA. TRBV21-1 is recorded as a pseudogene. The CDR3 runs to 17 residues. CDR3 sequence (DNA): TGTGCCAGCAGCAAAGCGGGCCTTTGGGACAGAAAATACGAGCAGTACTTC. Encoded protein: CASSKAGLWDRKYEQYF.

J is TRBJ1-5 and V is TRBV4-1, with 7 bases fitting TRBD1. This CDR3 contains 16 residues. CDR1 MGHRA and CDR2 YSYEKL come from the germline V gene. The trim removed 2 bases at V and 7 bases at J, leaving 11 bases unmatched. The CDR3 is CASSQYGTVADQPQHF. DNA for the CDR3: TGCGCCAGCAGCCAATACGGGACAGTAGCAGACCAGCCCCAGCATTTT.

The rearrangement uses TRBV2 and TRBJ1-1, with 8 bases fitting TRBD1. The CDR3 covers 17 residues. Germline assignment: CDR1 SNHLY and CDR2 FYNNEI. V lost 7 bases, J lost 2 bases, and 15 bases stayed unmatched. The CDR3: CASNGEERGQVNTEAFF. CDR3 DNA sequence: TGTGCCAGCAACGGAGAAGAGAGGGGACAGGTCAACACTGAAGCTTTCTTT.

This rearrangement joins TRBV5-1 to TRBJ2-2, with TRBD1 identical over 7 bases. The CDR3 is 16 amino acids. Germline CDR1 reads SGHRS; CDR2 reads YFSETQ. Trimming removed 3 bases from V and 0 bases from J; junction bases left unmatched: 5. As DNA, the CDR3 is TGCGCCAGCAGCTCATCCGGGACAGCGAACACCGGGGAGCTGTTTTTT. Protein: CASSSSGTANTGELFF. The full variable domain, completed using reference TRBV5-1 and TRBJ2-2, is KAGVTQTPRYLIKTRGQQVTLSCSPISGHRSVSWYQQTPGQGLQFLFEYFSETQRNKGNFPGRFSGRQFSNSRSEMNVSTLELGDSALYLCASSSSGTANTGELFFGEGSRLTVL.

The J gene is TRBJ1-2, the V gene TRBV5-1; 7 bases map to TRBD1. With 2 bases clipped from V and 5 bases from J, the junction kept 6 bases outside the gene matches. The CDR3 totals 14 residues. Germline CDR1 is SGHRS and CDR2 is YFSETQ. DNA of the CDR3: TGCGCCAGCAGCTTCGGGGACAGTCATTATGGCTACACCTTC. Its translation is CASSFGDSHYGYTF.

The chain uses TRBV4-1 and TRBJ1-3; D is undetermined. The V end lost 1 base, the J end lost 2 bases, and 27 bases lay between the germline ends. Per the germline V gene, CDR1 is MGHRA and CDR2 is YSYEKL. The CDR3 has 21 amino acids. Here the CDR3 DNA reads TGCGCCAGCAGCCAAGCCGAAGGGTCGGCAGCGGCCTCGCCCACTGGAAACACCATATATTTT. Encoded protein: CASSQAEGSAAASPTGNTIYF.

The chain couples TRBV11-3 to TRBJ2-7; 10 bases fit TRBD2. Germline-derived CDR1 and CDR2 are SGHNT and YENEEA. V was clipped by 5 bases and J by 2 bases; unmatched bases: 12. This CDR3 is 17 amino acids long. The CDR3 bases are TGTGCCAGCAGCCCCTCAACGGGACTAGCGTACCCCTACGAGCAGTACTTC. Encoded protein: CASSPSTGLAYPYEQYF.

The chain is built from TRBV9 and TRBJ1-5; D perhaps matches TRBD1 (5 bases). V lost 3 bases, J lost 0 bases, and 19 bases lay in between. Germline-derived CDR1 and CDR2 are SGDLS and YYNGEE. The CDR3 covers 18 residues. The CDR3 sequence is CASSDLGGTNYSNQPQHF. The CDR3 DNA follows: TGTGCCAGCAGCGACCTCGGGGGGACCAACTATAGCAATCAGCCCCAGCATTTT.

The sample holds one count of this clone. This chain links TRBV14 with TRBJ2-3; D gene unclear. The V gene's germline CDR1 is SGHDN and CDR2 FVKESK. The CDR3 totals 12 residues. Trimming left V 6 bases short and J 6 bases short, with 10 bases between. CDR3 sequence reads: CASSTSWDTQYF. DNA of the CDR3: TGTGCCAGCAGTACGAGCTGGGATACGCAGTATTTT.